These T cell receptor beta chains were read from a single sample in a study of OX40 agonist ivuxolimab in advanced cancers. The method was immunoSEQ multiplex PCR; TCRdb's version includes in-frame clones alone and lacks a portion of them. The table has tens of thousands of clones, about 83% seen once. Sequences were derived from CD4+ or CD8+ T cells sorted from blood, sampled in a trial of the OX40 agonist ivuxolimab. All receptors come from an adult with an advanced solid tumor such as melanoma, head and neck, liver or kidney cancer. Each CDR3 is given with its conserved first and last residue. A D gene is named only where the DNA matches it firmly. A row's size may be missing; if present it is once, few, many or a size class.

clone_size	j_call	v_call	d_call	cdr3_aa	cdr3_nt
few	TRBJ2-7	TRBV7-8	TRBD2	CASSFSGLAGGPVEQYF	TGTGCCAGCAGCTTTTCGGGACTAGCGGGAGGGCCCGTCGAGCAGTACTTC
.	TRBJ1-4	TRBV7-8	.	CASSLGGQGSGEKLFF	TGTGCCAGCAGCTTAGGGGGCCAGGGATCGGGCGAAAAACTGTTTTTT
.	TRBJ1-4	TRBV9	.	CASSPGVATNEKLFF	TGTGCCAGCAGCCCCGGGGTTGCAACTAATGAAAAACTGTTTTTT
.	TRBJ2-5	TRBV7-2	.	CASSFGGLGETQYF	TGTGCCAGCAGCTTTGGAGGGTTGGGGGAGACCCAGTACTTC
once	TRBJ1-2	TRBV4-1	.	CASNQERTGDYGYTF	TGCGCCAGCAACCAAGAGCGAACAGGAGACTATGGCTACACCTTC
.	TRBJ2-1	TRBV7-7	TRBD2	CASSTGLAGVNEQFF	TGTGCTAGCAGCACGGGACTAGCGGGAGTCAATGAGCAGTTCTTC
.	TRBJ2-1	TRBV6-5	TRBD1	CASSYSPGGNEQFF	TGTGCCAGCAGTTACTCCCCAGGGGGCAATGAGCAGTTCTTC
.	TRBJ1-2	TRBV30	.	CAWKGENNYGYTF	TGTGCCTGGAAAGGGGAAAATAACTATGGCTACACCTTC
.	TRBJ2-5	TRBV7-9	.	CASSLVPGRTQYF	TGTGCCAGCAGCCTTGTTCCGGGGAGGACCCAGTACTTC
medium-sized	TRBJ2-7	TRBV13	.	CASSLGTDSYEQYF	TGTGCCAGCAGCTTAGGGACGGACTCCTACGAGCAGTACTTC
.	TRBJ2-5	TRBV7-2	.	CASSPGDRGEGETQYF	TGTGCCAGCAGCCCAGGGGATCGGGGTGAGGGAGAGACCCAGTACTTC
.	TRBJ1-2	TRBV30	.	CAWSVVVGGYTF	TGTGCCTGGAGTGTGGTGGTGGGGGGCTACACCTTC
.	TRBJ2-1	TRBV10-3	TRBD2	CAITPGLAGGISYNEQFF	TGTGCCATCACTCCGGGACTAGCGGGAGGCATCTCCTACAATGAGCAGTTCTTC
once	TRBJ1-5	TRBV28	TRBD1	CASSSQYRGDQPQHF	TGTGCCAGCAGTTCCCAATACAGGGGGGATCAGCCCCAGCATTTT
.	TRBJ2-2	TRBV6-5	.	CASSYQQTTGELFF	TGTGCCAGCAGTTACCAACAGACTACCGGGGAGCTGTTTTTT
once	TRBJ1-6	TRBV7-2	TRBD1	CASTSQGLGSPLHF	TGTGCCAGCACCTCACAGGGGTTAGGTTCACCCCTCCACTTT
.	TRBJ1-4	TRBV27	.	CASTQGNEKLFF	TGTGCCAGCACCCAGGGGAATGAAAAACTGTTTTTT
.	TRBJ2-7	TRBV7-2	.	CASSLGGVTYEQYF	TGTGCCAGCAGCTTAGGAGGGGTAACCTACGAGCAGTACTTC
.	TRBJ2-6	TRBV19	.	CASKGGIAGGGANVLTF	TGTGCCAGTAAAGGGGGGATAGCAGGTGGCGGGGCCAACGTCCTGACTTTC
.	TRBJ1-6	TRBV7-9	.	CASSWEGGSPLHF	TGTGCCAGCAGCTGGGAAGGGGGATCACCCCTCCACTTT
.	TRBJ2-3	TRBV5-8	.	CASSHRTGFLTDTQYF	TGTGCCAGCAGCCATCGGACTGGCTTTCTGACAGATACGCAGTATTTT
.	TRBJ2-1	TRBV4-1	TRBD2	CASSQPTSGSSYNEQFF	TGCGCCAGCAGCCAGCCCACTAGCGGCAGCTCCTACAATGAGCAGTTCTTC